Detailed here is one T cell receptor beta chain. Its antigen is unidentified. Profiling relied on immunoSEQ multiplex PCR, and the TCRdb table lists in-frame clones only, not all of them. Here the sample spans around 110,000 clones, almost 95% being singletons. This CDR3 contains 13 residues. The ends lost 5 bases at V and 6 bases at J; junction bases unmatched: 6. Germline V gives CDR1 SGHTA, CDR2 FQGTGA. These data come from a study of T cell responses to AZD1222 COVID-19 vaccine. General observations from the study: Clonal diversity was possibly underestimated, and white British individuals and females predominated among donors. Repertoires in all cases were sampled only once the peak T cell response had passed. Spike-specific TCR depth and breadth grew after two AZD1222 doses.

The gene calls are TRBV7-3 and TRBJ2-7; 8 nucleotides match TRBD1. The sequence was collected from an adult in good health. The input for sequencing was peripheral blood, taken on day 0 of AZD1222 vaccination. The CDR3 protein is CASSPNTGGEQYF. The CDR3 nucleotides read TGTGCCAGCAGCCCCAATACAGGGGGCGAGCAGTACTTC.